The 12 T cell receptor beta chains reported below all come from one sample, sequenced in a study of response to subunit inactivated influenza vaccine. TCRdb redid the calling of the RT-PCR reads with MiXCR, one entry per CDR3 protein. The sample lists hundreds of thousands of distinct CDR3 sequences, about 15% seen once, with 5.5% to 8% in the top ten. The sequenced sample was PBMCs from blood, obtained around 14 days before vaccination. Every receptor here comes from a middle-aged man who received an inactivated influenza vaccine.

The rearrangement joins TRBV29-1 to TRBJ1-5, with D unresolved. The CDR3 is 13 amino acids. V was trimmed by 6 bases and J by 0 bases, leaving 9 bases between them. Germline CDR1 reads SQVTM; CDR2 reads ANQGSEA. The DNA of the CDR3 is TGCAGCGTGAGCTTGAATAGCAATCAGCCCCAGCATTTT. Translating gives CSVSLNSNQPQHF.

This clonotype appeared a few times. The V call is TRBV7-2, the J call TRBJ2-7, with D possibly matching TRBD2 (5 bases). Germline V gene data show CDR1 as SGHTA and CDR2 as FQGNSA. The CDR3 is 15 residues long. Trimming left V 4 bases short and J 5 bases short, with 18 bases between. The CDR3 region has the DNA TGTGCCAGCAGCTCCCCCAGGACTCAGGCGCACGAGCAGTACTTC. It codes for CASSSPRTQAHEQYF.

Note on this clonotype: A single base separates this from a much larger clone, so it may be a read error. The V gene is TRBV12-3 or TRBV12-4, the J gene TRBJ2-6; the D is unclear. The CDR3 length is 14 residues. V was shortened by 3 bases and J by 0 bases, with 3 bases between the two germline ends. The CDR3 spells CASSFHSGANVLTF. Written as DNA, the CDR3 is TGTGCCAGCAGTTTTCACTCTGGGGCCAACGTCCTGACTTTC.

A single count supports this clonotype. This could be a read error, since a much larger clone is one nucleotide away. The chain is built from TRBV12-3 or TRBV12-4 and TRBJ2-1; a weak D match, TRBD2 (6 bases). V was clipped by 4 bases and J by 12 bases, with 16 bases between them. The CDR3 length is 13 residues. In DNA, the CDR3 is TGTGCCAGCAGTTATGGGATGGGAGCGGGGCAGTTCTTC. This sequence encodes CASSYGMGAGQFF.

This chain links TRBV4-1 with TRBJ1-1, with 7 bases matching TRBD1. Germline CDR1 reads MGHRA; CDR2 reads YSYEKL. There are 15 residues in the CDR3. V shed 4 bases and J 1 base; nucleotides not matched to a gene: 6. The DNA for the CDR3 is TGCGCCAGCAGCCGGTCGGGACAGCCGAACACTGAAGCTTTCTTT. It yields the protein CASSRSGQPNTEAFF.

This clonotype was detected only a few times. This rearrangement joins TRBV14 to TRBJ2-3; D call uncertain. The V end lost 3 bases, the J end lost 4 bases, and 8 bases lay between the germline ends. Germline-derived CDR1 and CDR2 are SGHDN and FVKESK. The CDR3 sequence is 13 residues long. The CDR3 here is CASSQFQSDTQYF. CDR3 nucleotide sequence: TGTGCCAGCAGCCAGTTCCAGTCAGATACGCAGTATTTT.

V and J are TRBV4-2 and TRBJ2-5; 9 bases fit TRBD2. Trimming removed 4 bases from V and 2 bases from J; junction bases left unmatched: 14. The germline V gene encodes CDR1 LGHNA and CDR2 YNFKEQ. The CDR3 length is 18 residues. CDR3 region: CASSPIRATSGRQETQYF. The CDR3 DNA sequence: TGTGCCAGCAGCCCCATAAGGGCCACTAGCGGGCGTCAAGAGACCCAGTACTTC.

This clonotype was seen more than once but under ten times. V usage is TRBV25-1 and J usage is TRBJ2-1, with D tentatively TRBD1 or TRBD2 (5 bases each). The CDR3 consists of 14 residues. V shed 3 bases and J shed 5 bases, with 11 bases lying between them. Looked up from germline, CDR1 is MGHDK and CDR2 is SYGVNS. CDR3 region: CASSDWGTNNEQFF. The CDR3 DNA is TGTGCCAGCAGTGATTGGGGGACCAACAATGAGCAGTTCTTC.

The chain links TRBV28 to TRBJ2-5; D possibly uses TRBD1 or TRBD2 (5 bases each). V lost 5 bases to trimming and J lost 5 bases, with 18 bases between them. The CDR3 extends over 15 amino acids. Looked up from germline, CDR1 is MDHEN and CDR2 is SYDVKM. The CDR3 sequence is CASSERGGLLETQYF. CDR3 DNA sequence: TGTGCCAGCAGTGAGAGGGGTGGTTTGCTCGAGACCCAGTACTTC.

In its sample, this clonotype was seen a few times. The gene calls are TRBV7-8 and TRBJ1-1; D is unclear. Deletions cut 2 bases from V and 3 bases from J, with 10 bases between. Germline V gene sequence: CDR1 SGHVS, CDR2 FQNEAQ. CDR3 length equals 14 residues. The CDR3 protein is CASSLKGSDTEAFF. CDR3 nucleotides: TGTGCCAGCAGCTTAAAGGGATCGGACACTGAAGCTTTCTTT.

The table lists this clonotype with a few counts. The chain is built from TRBV5-1 and TRBJ2-5, with TRBD2 identical over 10 bases. The CDR3 runs 19 residues. Germline assignment: CDR1 SGHRS and CDR2 YFSETQ. V trimming: 4 bases; J trimming: 2 bases; junction bases outside the gene matches: 17. The CDR3 DNA reads as TGCGCCAGCAGCATCAAGAGCGGGAGGGTCCGGGTAGGGCAAGAGACCCAGTACTTC. It translates to CASSIKSGRVRVGQETQYF.

This clonotype was picked up many times. V gene TRBV29-1 combines with J gene TRBJ2-1, with 15 bases fitting TRBD2. The CDR3 is 13 amino acids. Trimming removed 7 bases from V and 7 bases from J; junction bases left unmatched: 2. Per germline, CDR1 SQVTM and CDR2 ANQGSEA. This chain's CDR3 is CSAGTSGRNEQFF. The DNA of the CDR3 is TGCAGCGCTGGGACTAGCGGGAGGAATGAGCAGTTCTTC.